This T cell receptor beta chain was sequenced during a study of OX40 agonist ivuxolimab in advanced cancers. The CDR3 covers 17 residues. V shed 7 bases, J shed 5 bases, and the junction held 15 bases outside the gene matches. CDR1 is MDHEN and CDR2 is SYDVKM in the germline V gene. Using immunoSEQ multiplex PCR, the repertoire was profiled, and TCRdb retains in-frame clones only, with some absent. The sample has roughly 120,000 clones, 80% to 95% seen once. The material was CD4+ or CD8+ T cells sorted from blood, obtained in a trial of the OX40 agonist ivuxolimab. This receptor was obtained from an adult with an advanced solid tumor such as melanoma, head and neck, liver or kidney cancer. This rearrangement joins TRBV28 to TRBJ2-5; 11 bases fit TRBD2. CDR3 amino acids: CASMPNIAGGPGETQYF. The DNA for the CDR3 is TGTGCCAGCATGCCTAACATAGCGGGAGGGCCAGGGGAGACCCAGTACTTC.